The sample holds a few counts of the clone carrying this T cell receptor beta chain. The antigen is not known. Germline lookup yields CDR1 SGHTA and CDR2 FQGNSA. Unmatched junction bases numbered 8, after V lost 0 bases and J lost 4 bases. This CDR3 is 18 amino acids long. Full-length variable regions came from constant-region reverse primers plus semi-nested Nested Universal Primer A PCR. TCRdb redid the calling of the 5' RACE reads with MiXCR, one entry per CDR3 protein. The sample holds about 57,000 distinct CDR3 sequences, around 28% seen once. General study findings and limits: The larger-cohort validation was restricted to a single TCR beta V-J rearrangement rather than whole repertoires. Tumor Tregs overlapped most with tumor, then blood, naive CD4+ cells.

The TCR was taken from a female donor with breast cancer. V is TRBV7-2 and J is TRBJ2-3, with 12 nucleotides matching TRBD2. The sequencing sample was made of tumor-infiltrating memory CD4+ T cells sorted from the breast tumor. Subset here: memory CD4+ T cells, CD4+CD45RO+CD25-. CDR3 residues: CASSLAASGGVPSDTQYF. For the CDR3, the DNA is TGTGCCAGCAGCTTAGCGGCTAGCGGGGGGGTCCCCTCAGATACGCAGTATTTT.